One sample yielded the 24 T cell receptor beta chains listed below, sequenced in a study of T cells in Graves' hyperthyroidism and ophthalmopathy. TCR beta CDR3 sequences were amplified from RNA transcripts. An initial round of RT-PCR targeting the TCR CDR3 relied on the HTBI primer set. TCRdb re-called the multiplex PCR reads with MiXCR, one entry per CDR3 protein. The sample has 800,000 or so distinct CDR3 sequences, more than 30% seen once. Sequencing input: blood. The origin of the receptors is a man younger than 35 with Graves' hyperthyroidism.

The chain joins TRBV10-3 to TRBJ1-4; unclear D gene. The V gene lost 9 bases and the J gene lost 8 bases, with 16 bases spanning the gap. The CDR3 extends over 13 amino acids. Germline lookup yields CDR1 ENHRY and CDR2 SYGVKD. CDR3 nucleotide sequence: TGTGCCATAGATCCCTTCGACGGCGAAAAACTGTTTTTT. As protein: CAIDPFDGEKLFF.

This sequence joins TRBV5-1 and TRBJ2-7; unclear D gene. There are 13 residues in the CDR3. V lost 4 bases and J lost 6, with 14 bases in between. From germline, CDR1 is SGHRS and CDR2 YFSETQ. CDR3 protein: CASSRTDPGEQYF. CDR3 DNA: TGCGCCAGCAGCCGAACCGACCCCGGCGAGCAGTACTTC.

The sample holds a few counts of this clonotype. J is TRBJ1-1 and V is TRBV7-8; unclear D gene. Germline V gives CDR1 SGHVS, CDR2 FQNEAQ. With 3 bases removed from V and 7 bases from J, the gap between germline ends came to 9 bases. CDR3 length: 12 residues. CDR3 in amino acids: CASSFFDNEAFF. CDR3 in DNA: TGTGCCAGCAGCTTTTTTGATAATGAAGCTTTCTTT. The variable domain in full, completed from reference TRBV7-8 and TRBJ1-1, reads GAGVSQSPRYKVAKRGQDVALRCDPISGHVSLFWYQQALGQGPEFLTYFQNEAQLDKSGLPSDRFFAERPEGSVSTLKIQRTQQEDSAVYLCASSFFDNEAFFGQGTRLTVV.

This clonotype was observed a few times. V is TRBV4-1 and J is TRBJ1-1, with D uncertain. Trimming took 2 bases from V and 0 from J, leaving 10 bases between them. The CDR3 runs to 15 residues. Germline CDR1 and CDR2: MGHRA and YSYEKL. CDR3 in DNA: TGCGCCAGCAGCCAATGGGCCACAATGAACACTGAAGCTTTCTTT. Translation: CASSQWATMNTEAFF.

The sample holds a few counts of this clonotype. The V and J genes are TRBV4-3 and TRBJ2-7, with 7 positions matching TRBD1. The CDR3 totals 14 residues. From germline, CDR1 is LGHNA and CDR2 YSLEER. With 4 bases clipped from V and 3 bases from J, the junction kept 6 bases outside the gene matches. CDR3 in amino acids: CASSPGTAGYEQYF. The CDR3 DNA sequence: TGCGCCAGCAGCCCCGGGACAGCTGGCTACGAGCAGTACTTC.

The rearrangement links TRBV7-8 to TRBJ2-2; D is uncertain. The V gene lost 5 bases and the J gene lost 6 bases, with 13 bases spanning the gap. The CDR3 covers 14 residues. Germline-derived CDR1 and CDR2 are SGHVS and FQNEAQ. As DNA, the CDR3 is TGTGCCAGCAGCCCTCCCCTAGGGCCCGGGGAGCTGTTTTTT. Protein product: CASSPPLGPGELFF. The whole variable domain, filled in from reference TRBV7-8 and TRBJ2-2, reads GAGVSQSPRYKVAKRGQDVALRCDPISGHVSLFWYQQALGQGPEFLTYFQNEAQLDKSGLPSDRFFAERPEGSVSTLKIQRTQQEDSAVYLCASSPPLGPGELFFGEGSRLTVL.

Turning to this clonotype: This clone may be a read error of a much larger clone one base away. This chain links TRBV10-2 with TRBJ2-2, with 8 bases matching TRBD2. The germline gives CDR1 WSHSY, CDR2 SAAADI. The CDR3 is 15 amino acids. The junction had 4 bases not matched to a gene; V was cut back by 6 bases and J by 1 base. This CDR3 reads CASRDSGENTGELFF. The CDR3 DNA sequence: TGCGCCAGCAGGGATAGCGGGGAGAACACCGGGGAGCTGTTTTTT.

This clonotype was seen a few times. One junction end disagrees with the germline gene, perhaps due to a read error. This sequence joins TRBV7-7 and TRBJ2-5; 9 bases map to TRBD2. Germline CDR1 SSHAT, CDR2 FNYEAQ (reference sequence). The CDR3 is made up of 16 amino acids. CDR3 in DNA: TGTGCTAGCAGCTCCGGGGGACTAGCCGCCTCGGAGACCCAGTACTTC. This translates into CASSSGGLAASETQYF. Drawing the rest from reference TRBV7-7 and TRBJ2-5, the complete variable domain is GAGVSQSPRYKVTKRGQDVTLRCDPISSHATLYWYQQALGQGPEFLTYFNYEAQPDKSGLPSDRFSAERPEGSISTLTIQRTEQRDSAMYRCASSSGGLAASETQYFGPGTRLLVL.

Worth noting for this clonotype: One base away lies a much larger clone, so this may be a sequencing read error. The chain couples TRBV7-2 to TRBJ1-5; perhaps TRBD1 as D (6 bases). Germline CDR1 reads SGHTA; CDR2 reads FQGNSA. Trimming removed 6 bases from V and 0 bases from J, with 15 bases in between. CDR3 length: 16 residues. In nucleotides, the CDR3 is TGTGCCAGCAGTCCCCTCGAGGGGGATAGCAATCAGCCCCAGCATTTT. As protein: CASSPLEGDSNQPQHF. The entire variable domain, with the rest obtained from reference TRBV7-2 and TRBJ1-5, is as follows: GAGVSQSPSNKVTEKGKDVELRCDPISGHTALYWYRQSLGQGLEFLIYFQGNSAPDKSGLPSDRFSAERTGGSVSTLTIQRTQQEDSAVYLCASSPLEGDSNQPQHFGDGTRLSIL.

This clonotype was observed many times. The V and J genes are TRBV5-1 and TRBJ2-7; 11 bases align to TRBD1. The V gene end was trimmed by 4 bases and the J gene end by 6 bases; junction bases not matched to a gene: 3. The CDR3 runs to 13 residues. Germline V CDR1 and CDR2: SGHRS, YFSETQ. CDR3 sequence (DNA): TGCGCCAGCAGCAAGGGACAGGGGGGCGAGCAGTACTTC. Its protein is CASSKGQGGEQYF.

V gene TRBV7-2 combines with J gene TRBJ1-4, with D hard to call. The V gene's germline CDR1 is SGHTA and CDR2 FQGNSA. Trimming shortened V by 4 bases and J by 0 bases, and 9 bases separated the two germline ends. The CDR3 is 15 amino acids. The CDR3 here is CASSYLGTTNEKLFF. Here the CDR3 DNA reads TGTGCCAGCAGCTACCTCGGTACAACTAATGAAAAACTGTTTTTT.

This clonotype was seen repeatedly, ten times or more. The gene calls are TRBV15 and TRBJ2-2; 8 bases line up with TRBD2. Trimming took 4 bases from V and 0 from J; bases not matched to a gene: 1. Germline V gives CDR1 LNHNV, CDR2 YYDKDF (reference sequence). This CDR3 has 15 residues. CDR3 DNA sequence: TGTGCCACCAGCAACGGGAGGGCGAACACCGGGGAGCTGTTTTTT. Amino acid sequence: CATSNGRANTGELFF.

This clonotype was found a few times. This rearrangement joins TRBV19 to TRBJ1-4; TRBD1 aligns across 7 bases. Germline V gene data show CDR1 as LNHDA and CDR2 as SQIVND (reference sequence). The CDR3 runs to 15 residues. With V trimmed by 6 bases and J by 3 bases, 7 bases remained unmatched. The CDR3 region is CASSDRDGANEKLFF. CDR3 nucleotide sequence: TGTGCCAGTAGCGACAGGGACGGGGCTAATGAAAAACTGTTTTTT.

The chain is built from TRBV25-1 and TRBJ2-2; 10 nucleotides match TRBD2. The CDR3 totals 18 residues. From germline, CDR1 is MGHDK and CDR2 SYGVNS. The V gene end was trimmed by 6 bases and the J gene end by 4 bases; junction bases not matched to a gene: 14. CDR3 protein: CASSPLQRGGQRTGELFF. The CDR3 DNA reads as TGTGCCAGCAGCCCGCTCCAGCGGGGGGGCCAACGCACCGGGGAGCTGTTTTTT.

This clonotype has just a few counts. The chain joins TRBV2 to TRBJ1-5, with a possible D match to TRBD1 (5 bases). The CDR3 is made up of 16 amino acids. Trimming took off 6 bases at V and 6 bases at J, with 21 bases between the two ends. CDR1 is SNHLY, CDR2 FYNNEI, per germline. CDR3 loop: CASSQDTAIGSQPQHF. Here the CDR3 DNA reads TGTGCCAGCAGCCAGGACACCGCCATAGGTAGTCAGCCCCAGCATTTT.

The V gene is TRBV5-5, the J gene TRBJ1-1; no clear D. The CDR3 loop spans 12 amino acids. Per germline, CDR1 SGHKS and CDR2 YYEKEE (reference sequence). The ends were cut back, 0 bases at V and 5 bases at J, with 5 bases in the middle. CDR3: CASSLVTTEAFF. The CDR3 DNA follows: TGTGCCAGCAGCTTGGTGACTACTGAAGCTTTCTTT.

The chain joins TRBV12-5 to TRBJ1-2, with TRBD1 as a possible D gene (5 bases). V was trimmed by 0 bases and J by 8 bases, leaving 13 bases between them. The germline V gene encodes CDR1 LGHNT and CDR2 FRNRAP. This CDR3 is built from 14 residues. CDR3 sequence (DNA): TGTGCTAGTGGTTTGGTCCAAGGGGTCGACGGCTACACCTTC. Its protein is CASGLVQGVDGYTF. Looking up the rest from reference TRBV12-5 and TRBJ1-2 gives the full variable domain: DARVTQTPRHKVTEMGQEVTMRCQPILGHNTVFWYRQTMMQGLELLAYFRNRAPLDDSGMPKDRFSAEMPDATLATLKIQPSEPRDSAVYFCASGLVQGVDGYTFGSGTRLTVV.

This clonotype was seen many times. This sequence joins TRBV10-3 and TRBJ1-5; the match to TRBD1 covers 7 bases. V was pared by 6 bases and J by 4 bases, with 3 bases of the junction left unmatched. The CDR3 is 13 amino acids. From germline, CDR1 is ENHRY and CDR2 SYGVKD. CDR3: CAISGTVNQPQHF. The CDR3 coding sequence is TGTGCCATCAGCGGGACAGTTAATCAGCCCCAGCATTTT.

This clonotype was detected ten times or more. The rearrangement joins TRBV10-1 to TRBJ2-7, with D unclear. V shed 10 bases and J shed 2 bases, with 18 bases lying between them. The CDR3 has 14 amino acids. Germline V gene sequence: CDR1 WNHNN, CDR2 SYGVQD (reference sequence). CDR3 bases: TGCGCCACCGTTCTTCTGAGGCCCACCTACGAGCAGTACTTC. This codes for CATVLLRPTYEQYF.

In this sample, this clonotype turned up many times. The CDR3 region is CASSGWQGGTGELFF. The CDR3 region has the DNA TGTGCCAGCAGTGGATGGCAGGGTGGCACCGGGGAGCTGTTTTTT. J is TRBJ2-2 and V is TRBV2; maybe TRBD1 (5 bases). Looked up from germline, CDR1 is SNHLY and CDR2 is FYNNEI. This CDR3 region has 15 residues. The V gene lost 4 bases and the J gene lost 4 bases, with 13 bases spanning the gap.

This clonotype was counted ten times or more. The CDR3 DNA reads as TGTGCCACCAGCAGAGGTTGGGGGATGAACACTGAAGCTTTCTTT. It encodes CATSRGWGMNTEAFF. V is TRBV15 and J is TRBJ1-1; possibly TRBD1 for D (5 bases). This CDR3 is 15 amino acids long. Germline V lookup: CDR1 LNHNV, CDR2 YYDKDF (reference sequence). Trimming stripped 1 base from V and 0 bases from J, with 9 bases between.

The chain couples TRBV9 to TRBJ2-7; the D gene is possibly TRBD2 (6 bases). Per the germline V gene, CDR1 is SGDLS and CDR2 is YYNGEE. Trimming took 4 bases from V and 2 from J, leaving 19 bases between them. The CDR3 has 16 amino acids. The CDR3 DNA is TGTGCCAGCAGCCAAGATCGGCGTTCGGGAGCCTACGAGCAGTACTTC. Residues: CASSQDRRSGAYEQYF.

This chain links TRBV29-1 with TRBJ1-2; no definite D call. CDR1 is SQVTM, CDR2 ANQGSEA, per germline. This CDR3 has 13 residues. Trimming removed 5 bases at V and 3 bases at J, with 13 bases between. Here the CDR3 reads CSVLAGIDYGYTF. The CDR3 nucleotides read TGCAGCGTTCTAGCGGGGATAGACTATGGCTACACCTTC.

In the case of this clonotype: Lacking the conserved final phenylalanine or tryptophan, this CDR3 likely reflects a read error. The chain links TRBV29-1 to TRBJ2-5, with TRBD2 matching 7 bases. This CDR3 has 14 residues. In germline, CDR1 is SQVTM, CDR2 ANQGSEA. The V gene end was trimmed by 1 base and the J gene end by 4 bases; junction bases not matched to a gene: 6. CDR3 in DNA: TGCAGCGTTGAAGGCCTCTCGGGAGGAGAGACCCAGTACCTC. Residues: CSVEGLSGGETQYL.